What follows are 14 T cell receptor beta chains derived from one specimen sequenced in a study of early T cells in non-severe SARS-CoV-2 infection. TCRdb called the 5' RACE reads again in MiXCR, with one record for every CDR3 protein. The sample contains about 80,000 distinct CDR3 sequences, 9% to 14% of which appear only once. Sequencing was performed on whole blood. The receptors come from an adult who was a healthcare worker with PCR-confirmed SARS-CoV-2 infection or an uninfected control (not recorded which).

The J gene is TRBJ2-3, the V gene TRBV6-1; D not certain. Germline V gene lookup returns CDR1 MNHNS and CDR2 SASEGT. V was pared by 4 bases and J by 4 bases, with 18 bases between. The CDR3 extends over 16 amino acids. The CDR3 DNA is TGTGCCAGCAGTGCCCATCCGGCTGGGGTAGCAGATACGCAGTATTTT. Protein sequence: CASSAHPAGVADTQYF.

The V and J genes are TRBV10-2 and TRBJ1-6; 7 positions match TRBD1. Looked up from germline, CDR1 is WSHSY and CDR2 is SAAADI. After removal of 6 bases from V and 0 bases from J, the junction contained 8 bases not matched to a gene. The CDR3 is 17 residues long. CDR3 in DNA: TGCGCCAGCAGAACCGAACGGGACAGCTCCTATAATTCACCCCTCCACTTT. Its translation is CASRTERDSSYNSPLHF.

This clonotype was recorded many times. This chain connects TRBV5-6 to TRBJ2-6; D unclear. Trimming removed 1 base from V and 0 bases from J, with 14 bases in between. CDR1 and CDR2 from the germline V gene are SGHDT and YYEEEE. The CDR3 length is 18 residues. As DNA, the CDR3 is TGTGCCAGCAGCTTGTGGACCTTACCTAACTCTGGGGCCAACGTCCTGACTTTC. It is translated as CASSLWTLPNSGANVLTF.

This clonotype occurred a few times. The chain is built from TRBV7-9 and TRBJ2-2; D is unresolved. Germline V gene lookup returns CDR1 SEHNR and CDR2 FQNEAQ (reference sequence). The CDR3 spans 14 residues. Between the trimmed V and J ends, which lost 6 bases and 5 bases, there was a span of 13 bases. CDR3 DNA sequence: TGTGCCAGCAGTGGCGATATTTATACCGGGGAGCTGTTTTTT. It codes for CASSGDIYTGELFF.

This clonotype was found a few times. This chain links TRBV2 with TRBJ1-3, with D unclear. Per germline, CDR1 SNHLY and CDR2 FYNNEI. This CDR3 comprises 15 residues. V shed 1 base and J shed 0 bases, with 7 bases lying between them. CDR3 residues: CASSEVMFSGNTIYF. In nucleotides, the CDR3 is TGTGCCAGCAGTGAAGTAATGTTCTCTGGAAACACCATATATTTT.

The sample holds one count of this clonotype. Being one base from a much bigger clone, this may be a read error. The chain carries TRBV29-1 and TRBJ1-2, with 8 bases that match TRBD1. The germline V gene encodes CDR1 SQVTM and CDR2 ANQGSEA. This CDR3 is 13 amino acids long. CDR3 residues: CSASRQGQNGHTF. CDR3 in DNA: TGCAGCGCCTCCAGACAGGGGCAAAATGGCCACACCTTC.

The chain joins TRBV30 to TRBJ2-7; 7 bases are shared with TRBD1. With V trimmed by 2 bases and J by 6 bases, 10 bases remained unmatched. Germline assignment: CDR1 GTSNPN and CDR2 SVGIG (reference sequence). The CDR3 contains 14 residues. The CDR3 loop is CAWSPMDRFLEQYF. CDR3 coding DNA: TGTGCCTGGAGTCCAATGGACAGGTTTCTCGAGCAGTACTTC.

The CDR3 sequence is CASSSWRGNTEAFF. The CDR3 region has the DNA TGCGCCAGCAGCTCCTGGAGAGGGAACACTGAAGCTTTCTTT. The chain carries TRBV5-1 and TRBJ1-1, with D unresolved. There are 14 residues in the CDR3. V lost 3 bases, J lost 1 base, and 10 bases lay in between. CDR1 SGHRS and CDR2 YFSETQ come from the germline V gene.

This clonotype was observed at least ten times. The rearrangement links TRBV14 to TRBJ2-4, with D tentatively TRBD1 (6 bases). CDR3 length: 14 residues. Germline assignment: CDR1 SGHDN and CDR2 FVKESK. V lost 2 bases, J lost 7 bases, and 12 bases lay in between. This CDR3 reads CASSQLGQLNIQYF. CDR3 nucleotide sequence: TGTGCCAGCAGCCAACTAGGACAGTTGAACATTCAGTACTTC.

The V gene is TRBV7-9, the J gene TRBJ1-1; TRBD1 might be the D (5 bases). Germline V gives CDR1 SEHNR, CDR2 FQNEAQ (reference sequence). This CDR3 is 13 amino acids long. Trimming pared 8 bases from V and 5 bases from J, leaving 15 bases between. CDR3 sequence reads: CASVGQGVTEAFF. The CDR3 coding sequence is TGTGCCAGCGTTGGGCAGGGAGTGACTGAAGCTTTCTTT.

This CDR3 is CASSLGRRDSYEQYF. The DNA of the CDR3 is TGTGCCAGCTCTCTCGGGAGAAGGGACTCCTACGAGCAGTACTTC. The V and J genes are TRBV6-5 and TRBJ2-7, with D possibly TRBD2 on 6 matching bases. Germline loops: CDR1 MNHEY, CDR2 SVGAGI. This CDR3 is 15 amino acids long. With 8 bases removed from V and 0 bases from J, the gap between germline ends came to 17 bases.

This clonotype has ten or more counts. The junction differs from germline at one of its ends, possibly a read error. This chain connects TRBV7-7 to TRBJ2-5; D is possibly TRBD1 (7 bases). Germline CDR1 is SSHAT and CDR2 is FNYEAQ (reference sequence). The CDR3 consists of 14 residues. The CDR3 nucleotides are TGTGCTAGCAGCTTAGCCCAGGGGGGAGAGACCCAGTACTTC. Its protein is CASSLAQGGETQYF. Using reference TRBV7-7 and TRBJ2-5 for the parts outside the CDR3, the full variable domain is GAGVSQSPRYKVTKRGQDVTLRCDPISSHATLYWYQQALGQGPEFLTYFNYEAQPDKSGLPSDRFSAERPEGSISTLTIQRTEQRDSAMYRCASSLAQGGETQYFGPGTRLLVL.

This clonotype has at least ten counts. The rearrangement joins TRBV29-1 to TRBJ2-1, with D perhaps matching TRBD1 (6 bases). This CDR3 has 15 residues. V gave up 6 bases and J gave up 0 bases, with 15 bases separating them. The V gene's germline CDR1 is SQVTM and CDR2 ANQGSEA. DNA of the CDR3: TGCAGCGTACAAGGACAGCCAAGCTCCTACAATGAGCAGTTCTTC. Translating it yields CSVQGQPSSYNEQFF.

Only a few counts were recorded for this clonotype. The chain joins TRBV5-1 to TRBJ1-1; possibly TRBD1 for D (6 bases). V was clipped by 4 bases and J by 4 bases, with 14 bases between them. Germline CDR1 reads SGHRS; CDR2 reads YFSETQ. The CDR3 runs 14 residues. In DNA, the CDR3 is TGCGCCAGCAGCCCACAGGGTGCGAGCACTGAAGCTTTCTTT. Its protein product is CASSPQGASTEAFF.